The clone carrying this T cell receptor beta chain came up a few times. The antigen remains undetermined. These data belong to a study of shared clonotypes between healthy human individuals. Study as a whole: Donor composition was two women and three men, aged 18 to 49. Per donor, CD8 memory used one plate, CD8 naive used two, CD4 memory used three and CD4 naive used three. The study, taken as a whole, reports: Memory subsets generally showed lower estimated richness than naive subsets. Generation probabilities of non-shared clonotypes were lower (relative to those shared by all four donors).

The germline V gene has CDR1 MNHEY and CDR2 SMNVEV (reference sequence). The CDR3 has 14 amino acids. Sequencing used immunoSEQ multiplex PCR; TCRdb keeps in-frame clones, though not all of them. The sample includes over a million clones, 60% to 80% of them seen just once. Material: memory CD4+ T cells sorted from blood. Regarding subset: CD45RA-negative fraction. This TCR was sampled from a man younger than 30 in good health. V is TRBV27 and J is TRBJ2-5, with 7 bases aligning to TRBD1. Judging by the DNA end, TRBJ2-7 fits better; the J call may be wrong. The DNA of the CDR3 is TGTGCCAGCAGTCCAAACCGACAGGGTTCCGAGCAGTACTTC. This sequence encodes CASSPNRQGSEQYF.